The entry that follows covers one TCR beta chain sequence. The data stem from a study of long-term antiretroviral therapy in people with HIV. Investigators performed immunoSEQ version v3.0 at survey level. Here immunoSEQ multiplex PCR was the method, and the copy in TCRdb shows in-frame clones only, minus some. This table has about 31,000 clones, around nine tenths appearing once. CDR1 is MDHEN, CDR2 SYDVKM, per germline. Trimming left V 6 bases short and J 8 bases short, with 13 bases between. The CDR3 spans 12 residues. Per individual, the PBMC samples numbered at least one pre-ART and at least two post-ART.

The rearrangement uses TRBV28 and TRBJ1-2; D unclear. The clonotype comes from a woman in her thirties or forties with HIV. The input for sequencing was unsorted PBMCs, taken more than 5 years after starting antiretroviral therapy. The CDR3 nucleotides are TGTGCCAGCAGCGATCGGTTTCGGGGCTACACCTTC. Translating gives CASSDRFRGYTF.